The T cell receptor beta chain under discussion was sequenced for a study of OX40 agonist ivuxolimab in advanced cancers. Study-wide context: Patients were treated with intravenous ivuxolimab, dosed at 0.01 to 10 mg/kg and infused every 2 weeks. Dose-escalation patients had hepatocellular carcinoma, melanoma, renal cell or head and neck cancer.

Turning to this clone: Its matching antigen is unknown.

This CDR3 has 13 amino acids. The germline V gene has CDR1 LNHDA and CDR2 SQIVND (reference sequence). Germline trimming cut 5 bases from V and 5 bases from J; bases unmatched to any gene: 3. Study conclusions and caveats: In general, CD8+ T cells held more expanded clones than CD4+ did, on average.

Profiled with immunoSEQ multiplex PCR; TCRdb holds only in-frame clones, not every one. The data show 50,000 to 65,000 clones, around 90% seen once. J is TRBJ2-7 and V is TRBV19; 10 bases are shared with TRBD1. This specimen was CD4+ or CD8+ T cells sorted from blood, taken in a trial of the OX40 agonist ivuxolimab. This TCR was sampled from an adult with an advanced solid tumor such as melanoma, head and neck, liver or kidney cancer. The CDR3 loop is CASSATGGNEQYF. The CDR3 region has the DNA TGTGCCAGTAGTGCGACAGGGGGCAACGAGCAGTACTTC. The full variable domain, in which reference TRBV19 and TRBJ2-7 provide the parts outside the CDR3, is DGGITQSPKYLFRKEGQNVTLSCEQNLNHDAMYWYRQDPGQGLRLIYYSQIVNDFQKGDIAEGYSVSREKKESFPLTVTSAQKNPTAFYLCASSATGGNEQYFGPGTRLTVT.